The 16 T cell receptor beta chains reported below all come from one sample, sequenced in a study of Graves' ophthalmopathy and Graves' hyperthyroidism. Investigators amplified TCR beta CDR3 regions from RNA transcripts. Following a first-round RT-PCR that used HTBI primers, a second-round multiplex PCR was carried out. TCRdb used MiXCR to reprocess the multiplex PCR reads, holding one entry per CDR3 protein. The sample holds about 550,000 distinct CDR3 sequences, roughly 40% seen once. Sample: peripheral blood or thyroid tissue (not recorded which). These receptors all come from an adult man with Graves' hyperthyroidism.

This clonotype was seen a few times. This chain joins TRBV6-5 and TRBJ1-5; 8 bases are a match to TRBD1. V lost 0 bases and J lost 3; bases outside the gene matches: 1. The CDR3 has 15 amino acids. Germline V gives CDR1 MNHEY, CDR2 SVGAGI. CDR3 sequence (DNA): TGTGCCAGCAGTTACTCGACAGGGGACAATCAGCCCCAGCATTTT. Protein: CASSYSTGDNQPQHF.

This clonotype was detected many times. This chain connects TRBV7-9 to TRBJ2-2; 12 bases align to TRBD2. Germline assignment: CDR1 SEHNR and CDR2 FQNEAQ (reference sequence). The CDR3 runs to 17 residues. Losses at the gene ends were 3 bases for V and 6 bases for J; bases not matched to a gene: 8. This chain's CDR3 is CASSLAGTSGLAGELFF. The CDR3 DNA is TGTGCCAGCAGCTTGGCCGGGACTAGCGGGCTCGCCGGGGAGCTGTTTTTT.

This clonotype appeared many times. The V and J genes are TRBV7-9 and TRBJ1-4; D not certain. Trimming left V 3 bases short and J 7 bases short, with 6 bases between. Germline CDR1 SEHNR, CDR2 FQNEAQ (reference sequence). The length of the CDR3 is 12 residues. CDR3: CASSFAIEKLFF. Written as DNA, the CDR3 is TGTGCCAGCAGCTTCGCGATTGAAAAACTGTTTTTT.

This clonotype was recorded many times. V and J are TRBV6-5 and TRBJ1-2; D is undetermined. The CDR3 covers 14 residues. The V end was cut by 7 bases, the J end by 4 bases, with 16 bases between. Germline V gives CDR1 MNHEY, CDR2 SVGAGI. This CDR3 reads CASTLGGGLYGYTF. For the CDR3, the DNA is TGTGCCAGCACCCTAGGCGGAGGGCTCTATGGCTACACCTTC.

This clonotype showed up many times. The chain links TRBV2 to TRBJ1-5; 7 bases line up with TRBD1. CDR3 size: 13 residues. Germline V gene lookup returns CDR1 SNHLY and CDR2 FYNNEI. The ends lost 6 bases at V and 1 base at J; junction bases unmatched: 0. The CDR3 coding sequence is TGTGCCAGCAGGGGACAGAGCAATCAGCCCCAGCATTTT. It encodes CASRGQSNQPQHF.

The chain uses TRBV20-1 and TRBJ2-5; maybe TRBD2 (7 bases). Deletions cut 1 base from V and 4 bases from J, with 16 bases between. CDR1 and CDR2 from the germline V gene are DFQATT and SNEGSKA (reference sequence). The CDR3 loop spans 15 amino acids. In DNA form, the CDR3 reads TGCAGTGCTAGAGTCATACAGGGCGGGGGAGAGACCCAGTACTTC. Protein product: CSARVIQGGGETQYF.

There are a few counts of this clonotype. The chain employs TRBV5-1 and TRBJ2-7; weak D call: TRBD2 (6 bases). Germline lookup yields CDR1 SGHRS and CDR2 YFSETQ. The CDR3 has 15 amino acids. Trimming left V 2 bases short and J 5 bases short, with 17 bases between. The CDR3 here is CASSFYGGAVDEQYF. CDR3 nucleotides: TGCGCCAGCAGCTTTTACGGGGGAGCGGTTGACGAGCAGTACTTC.

This clonotype was detected once. A much bigger clone sits one base away, suggesting this may be a read error. The chain couples TRBV10-3 to TRBJ1-1; D is uncertain. CDR3 size: 12 residues. Germline-derived CDR1 and CDR2 are ENHRY and SYGVKD. CDR3 residues: CAISRPNAEAFF. DNA for the CDR3: TGTGCCATCAGTCGGCCGAACGCTGAAGCTTTCTTT.

This clonotype was seen at least ten times. The chain uses TRBV7-8 and TRBJ2-5, with D unresolved. CDR1 is SGHVS, CDR2 FQNEAQ, per germline. V lost 5 bases, J lost 0 bases, and 7 bases lay in between. CDR3 length: 13 amino acids. CDR3 sequence reads: CASSPFNQETQYF. The CDR3 region has the DNA TGTGCCAGCAGCCCGTTTAACCAAGAGACCCAGTACTTC.

This clonotype was picked up many times. Compared with germline, one end of the junction differs, possibly owing to a read error. The rearrangement uses TRBV5-1 and TRBJ1-5, with unresolved D. The CDR3 is 15 amino acids. Germline V gene data show CDR1 as SGHRS and CDR2 as YFSETQ. The CDR3 sequence: CASSLSGGSNQPQHF. The CDR3 region has the DNA TGTGCCAGCAGCTTGTCTGGCGGGAGCAATCAGCCCCAGCATTTT.

This clonotype was counted a few times. The gene calls are TRBV9 and TRBJ1-2; 11 bases map to TRBD1. Germline trimming cut 0 bases from V and 4 bases from J; bases unmatched to any gene: 11. The CDR3 consists of 18 residues. CDR1 and CDR2 (germline): SGDLS, YYNGEE. The CDR3 sequence: CASSVAHGQGAASYGYTF. CDR3 bases: TGTGCCAGCAGCGTAGCCCACGGACAGGGGGCCGCCTCCTATGGCTACACCTTC.

There are many counts of this clonotype. The chain links TRBV5-1 to TRBJ1-4; D is unresolved. The CDR3 runs to 15 residues. The germline CDR1 and CDR2 sequences are SGHRS and YFSETQ. The V end lost 0 bases, the J end lost 7 bases, and 13 bases lay between the germline ends. The CDR3 nucleotides are TGCGCCAGCAGCTTGGAAGGCCTAGTGACTGAAAAACTGTTTTTT. This sequence encodes CASSLEGLVTEKLFF.

The gene calls are TRBV12-3 or TRBV12-4 and TRBJ2-5, with D unclear. The ends were cut back, 2 bases at V and 4 bases at J, with 8 bases in the middle. The CDR3 spans 13 residues. CDR3 nucleotide sequence: TGTGCCAGCAGTTTAATGTCGGGAGAGACCCAGTACTTC. Residues: CASSLMSGETQYF.

V is TRBV2 and J is TRBJ2-7; D not certain. The germline V gene encodes CDR1 SNHLY and CDR2 FYNNEI. This CDR3 has 12 residues. The ends were cut back, 8 bases at V and 9 bases at J, with 17 bases in the middle. The CDR3 is CASEPTVVRQYF. CDR3 sequence (DNA): TGTGCCAGCGAGCCAACAGTCGTCAGGCAGTACTTC.

J is TRBJ1-6 and V is TRBV2; 8 positions agree with TRBD1. The length of the CDR3 is 17 residues. The germline V gene encodes CDR1 SNHLY and CDR2 FYNNEI. The junction had 11 bases not matched to a gene; V was cut back by 3 bases and J by 7 bases. In DNA, the CDR3 is TGTGCCAGCAGTGATCACGGCAGGGGGCGTCGGAATTCACCCCTCCACTTT. It encodes CASSDHGRGRRNSPLHF.

To note about this clonotype: A read error may explain this, as a much larger clone is one base away. This is likely a read error, given that the CDR3 carries no conserved phenylalanine or tryptophan at its end. The CDR3 here is CSAETSGILSYEQYL. The CDR3 DNA reads as TGCAGTGCCGAGACTAGCGGGATTCTCTCCTACGAGCAGTACCTC. This chain uses TRBV20-1 with TRBJ2-7; 11 nucleotides line up with TRBD2. Germline assignment: CDR1 DFQATT and CDR2 SNEGSKA (reference sequence). The CDR3 is made up of 15 amino acids. Losses at the gene ends were 6 bases for V and 0 bases for J; bases not matched to a gene: 7.